The rows below give T cell receptor beta chains drawn from one sample of a study of CD8+CD57+ T cells in acquired aplastic anemia. Each CDR3 protein is one row after TCRdb ran MiXCR on the reads. The sample comprises hundreds of thousands of distinct CDR3 sequences, 65% to 75% of which are singletons, and approximately 4% rests with the top ten. Material for sequencing was sorted CD4+, CD8+, or CD8+CD57+ T cells (not recorded which) from PBMCs. The receptors originated from a human donor in good health, serving as a control. The CDR3 runs from the conserved cysteine through the conserved F or W. A D gene is named only where the DNA matches it firmly. Rows may omit the clone size; those that give it use once, few, many or a size class.

>.|.|TRBV29-1|TRBJ1-2
CSQDMSIGGYTF
TGCAGCCAGGACATGTCGATCGGTGGCTACACCTTC
>.|.|TRBV12-3/TRBV12-4|TRBJ1-1
CASSLGSRYTEAFF
TGTGCCAGCAGTCTCGGTAGTAGGTACACTGAAGCTTTCTTT
>.|once|TRBV7-9|TRBJ1-6
CASSPQSGSPLHF
TGTGCCAGCAGCCCCCAGTCAGGTTCACCCCTCCACTTT
>TRBD1|.|TRBV7-2|TRBJ2-3
CASSPWDSCAQYF
TGTGCCAGCAGTCCGTGGGACAGCTGCGCGCAGTATTTT
>.|.|TRBV9|TRBJ1-1
CASSVDTHGAYGYTEAFF
TGTGCCAGCAGCGTGGACACTCACGGCGCCTATGGCTACACTGAAGCTTTCTTT
>TRBD1|.|TRBV7-9|TRBJ1-3
CASSRAGGGSGNTIYF
TGTGCCAGCAGTCGAGCAGGGGGAGGCTCCGGAAACACCATATATTTT
>TRBD2|many|TRBV29-1|TRBJ2-2
CSGSSGGWGTGELFF
TGCAGCGGGTCTTCGGGGGGTTGGGGCACCGGGGAGCTGTTTTTT
>.|.|TRBV12-3/TRBV12-4|TRBJ2-1
CASSLRPEQFF
TGTGCCAGCAGCCTACGGCCAGAGCAGTTCTTC
>.|.|TRBV7-9|TRBJ1-6
CASSAVRGGNSPLHF
TGTGCCAGCAGCGCCGTTAGAGGTGGTAATTCACCCCTCCACTTT
>TRBD1|.|TRBV7-8|TRBJ2-1
CASSLGSPIDRGNNEQFF
TGTGCCAGCAGCTTAGGATCACCCATTGACAGGGGAAACAATGAGCAGTTCTTC
>.|many|TRBV7-2|TRBJ1-5
CASNPAGSQPQHF
TGTGCCAGCAACCCAGCGGGGTCTCAGCCCCAGCATTTT
>.|.|TRBV5-1|TRBJ2-5
CASSSTAGVETQYF
TGCGCCAGCAGCTCGACCGCGGGTGTAGAGACCCAGTACTTC
>TRBD2|many|TRBV20-1|TRBJ2-3
CSIWTTSGVTDTQYF
TGCAGCATATGGACTACTAGCGGGGTCACAGATACGCAGTATTTT
>TRBD2|.|TRBV9|TRBJ2-1
CASSLGGGGGNVNEQFF
TGTGCCAGCAGCCTAGGGGGCGGGGGGGGGAACGTCAATGAGCAGTTCTTC
>.|.|TRBV9|TRBJ2-7
CASSVGPQRAPGEQYF
TGTGCCAGCAGCGTAGGCCCACAGCGCGCGCCGGGCGAGCAGTACTTC
>.|many|TRBV5-8|TRBJ1-5
CASSLAVTVGQPQHF
TGTGCCAGCAGCTTGGCGGTAACAGTTGGACAGCCCCAGCATTTT
>.|once|TRBV9|TRBJ2-6
CASSPLGGGTGANVLTF
TGTGCCAGCAGCCCGCTGGGTGGGGGCACTGGGGCCAACGTCCTGACTTTC
>TRBD1|.|TRBV7-2|TRBJ1-1
CASSSGGITEAFF
TGTGCCAGCAGCTCAGGGGGAATCACTGAAGCTTTCTTT
>.|.|TRBV6-6|TRBJ1-6
CASGGDSPLHF
TGTGCCAGCGGTGGGGATTCACCCCTCCACTTT
>.|.|TRBV12-3/TRBV12-4|TRBJ1-6
CASSAIGGDLNSPLHF
TGTGCCAGCAGCGCAATCGGAGGTGATCTTAATTCACCCCTCCACTTT
>TRBD1|once|TRBV10-3|TRBJ1-5
CAISESRGGTGGLSPDQPQHF
TGTGCCATCAGTGAGTCGAGGGGCGGGACAGGGGGCTTATCTCCGGATCAGCCCCAGCATTTT
>.|.|TRBV7-2|TRBJ1-2
CASSQGQRAGYTF
TGTGCCAGCAGCCAAGGACAGCGCGCTGGCTACACCTTC
>.|.|TRBV7-2|TRBJ1-1
CASRVGLAKATDLF
TGTGCCAGCAGGGTAGGCCTAGCAAAGGCTACAGATTTGTTT
>.|.|TRBV5-5|TRBJ2-1
CASSLWTVYNEQFF
TGTGCCAGCAGCTTGTGGACAGTGTACAATGAGCAGTTCTTC
>.|.|TRBV3-1|TRBJ1-2
CASSQGIMGGTF
TGTGCCAGCAGCCAAGGGATCATGGGCGGCACCTTC
>.|once|TRBV5-1|TRBJ2-7
CASRAPSKLTYEQYF
TGCGCCAGCAGGGCCCCCTCTAAACTGACCTACGAGCAGTACTTC
>TRBD2|.|TRBV7-6|TRBJ2-2
CASSESSLAGSEDTGELFF
TGTGCCAGCAGCGAGAGCTCTCTAGCGGGATCGGAGGACACCGGGGAGCTGTTTTTT
>.|.|TRBV10-2|TRBJ1-6
CASRRQEGYNSPLHF
TGTGCCAGCAGAAGACAGGAAGGCTATAATTCACCCCTCCACTTT
>.|once|TRBV10-1|TRBJ1-1
CASSESQGLYDTEAFF
TGCGCCAGCAGTGAGTCCCAGGGACTTTACGACACTGAAGCTTTCTTT
>.|.|TRBV5-5|TRBJ2-1
CASSLYWGYNEQFF
TGTGCCAGCAGCTTGTATTGGGGCTACAATGAGCAGTTCTTC
>.|.|TRBV11-2|TRBJ1-2
CASSLGSYRYGYTF
TGTGCCAGCAGCTTGGGGTCCTACAGGTATGGCTACACCTTC
>TRBD2|many|TRBV18|TRBJ2-7
CASSPPTSGGLQSPEQYF
TGTGCCAGCTCACCACCGACTAGCGGGGGATTACAGTCACCCGAGCAGTACTTC
>.|.|TRBV20-1|TRBJ2-7
CSAQEGDSYEQYF
TGCAGTGCCCAGGAGGGGGACTCCTACGAGCAGTACTTC
>.|many|TRBV24-1|TRBJ2-1
CATSENSGGPQFF
TGTGCCACCAGTGAGAATTCGGGGGGCCCCCAGTTCTTC
>.|.|TRBV6-1|TRBJ1-1
CASKGVLVPLAFF
TGTGCCAGCAAAGGCGTACTTGTGCCATTGGCTTTCTTT
>.|.|TRBV25-1|TRBJ1-3
CASSEYLADSTIYF
TGTGCCAGCAGTGAATATCTGGCTGATTCCACCATATATTTT
>.|.|TRBV29-1|TRBJ2-7
CSVDRSGSAYEQYF
TGCAGCGTTGATCGGTCAGGGTCAGCCTACGAGCAGTACTTC
>.|.|TRBV25-1|TRBJ2-3
CASSGHSYDTDTQYF
TGTGCCAGCAGTGGCCACTCGTACGACACAGATACGCAGTATTTT
>.|.|TRBV2|TRBJ1-5
CASRDTRGASQPQHF
TGTGCCAGCAGGGACACGAGGGGCGCATCACAGCCGCAGCATTTT
>.|many|TRBV7-9|TRBJ2-1
CASSLVGPENEQFF
TGTGCCAGCAGCTTAGTTGGCCCAGAGAATGAGCAGTTCTTC